The clone carrying this T cell receptor beta chain appeared a single time. Its antigen is currently unknown. This clone may be a read error of a much larger clone one base away. Germline V CDR1 and CDR2: SGHAT, FQNNGV. The CDR3 runs 13 residues. The V and J ends lost 3 bases and 5 bases, in that order; junction bases with no gene match: 4. This specimen comes from a study of regulatory T cells in long-lasting Graves disease. Assembly of TCR beta libraries relied on iRepertoire HTBI primers together with Arm-PCR of CDR3 regions. Using its own MiXCR run on the multiplex PCR reads, TCRdb lists one record per CDR3 protein. The data show 350,000 to 500,000 distinct CDR3 sequences, about 21% seen once. Study observations and caveats: The sample size was small, and this may have reduced accuracy. The study found lower TCR diversity in persistent Graves' patients than in newly diagnosed ones. New patients shared fewer public clonotypes (around 880) than persistent patients did (roughly 2,600).

Time point described: persistent/refractory GD, antithyroid drugs over 5 years with positive TRAb. Researchers made the TCR library from RNA that was extracted from PBMCs. Clinicians diagnosed Graves' disease using American Thyroid Association guidelines. The source is a female donor with Graves disease. The chain couples TRBV11-2 to TRBJ2-7, with 7 bases that match TRBD2. This material consisted of peripheral blood mononuclear cells (PBMCs), taken when the disease was refractory, from a patient treated with antithyroid drugs. CDR3 nucleotides: TGTGCCAGCAGCTTTGCGCTAGCGGACGAGCAGTACTTC. Residues: CASSFALADEQYF.